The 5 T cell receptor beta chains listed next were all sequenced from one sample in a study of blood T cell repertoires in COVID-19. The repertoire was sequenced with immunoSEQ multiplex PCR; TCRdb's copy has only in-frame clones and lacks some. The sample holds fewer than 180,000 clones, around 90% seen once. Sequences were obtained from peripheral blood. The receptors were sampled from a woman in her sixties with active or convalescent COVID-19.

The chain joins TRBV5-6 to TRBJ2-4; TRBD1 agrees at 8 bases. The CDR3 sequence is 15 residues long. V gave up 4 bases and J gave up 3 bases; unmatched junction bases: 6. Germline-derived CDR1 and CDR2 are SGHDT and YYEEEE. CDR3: CASSTGTGFKNIQYF. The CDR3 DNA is TGTGCCAGCAGCACCGGGACAGGCTTCAAAAACATTCAGTACTTC.

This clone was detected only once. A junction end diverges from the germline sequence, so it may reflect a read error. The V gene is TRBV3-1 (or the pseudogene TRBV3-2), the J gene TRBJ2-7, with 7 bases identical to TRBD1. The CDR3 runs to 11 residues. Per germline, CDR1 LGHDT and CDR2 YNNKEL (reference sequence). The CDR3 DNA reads TGTGCCAGCAGCCTGACCGGGACAGTTGCTTTC. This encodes CASSLTGTVAF.

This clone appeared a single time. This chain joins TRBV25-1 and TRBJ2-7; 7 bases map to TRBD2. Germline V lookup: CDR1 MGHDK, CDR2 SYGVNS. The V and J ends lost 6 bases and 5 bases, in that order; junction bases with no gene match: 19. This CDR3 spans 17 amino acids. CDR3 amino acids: CASRQSGVGRAGDEQYF. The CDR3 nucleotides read TGTGCCAGCAGACAAAGCGGGGTAGGCAGAGCAGGAGACGAGCAGTACTTC.

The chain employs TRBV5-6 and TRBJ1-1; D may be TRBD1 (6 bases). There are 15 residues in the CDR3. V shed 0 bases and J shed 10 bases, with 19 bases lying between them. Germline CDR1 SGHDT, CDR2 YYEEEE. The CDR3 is CASSLEGGQSPAAFF. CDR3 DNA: TGTGCCAGCAGCTTGGAAGGCGGACAGAGCCCGGCAGCTTTCTTT.

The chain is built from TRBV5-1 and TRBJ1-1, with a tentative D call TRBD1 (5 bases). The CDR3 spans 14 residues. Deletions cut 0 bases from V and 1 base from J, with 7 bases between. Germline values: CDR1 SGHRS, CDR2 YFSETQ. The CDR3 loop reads CASSLGTTNTEAFF. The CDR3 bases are TGCGCCAGCAGCTTGGGGACAACGAACACTGAAGCTTTCTTT.